These 10 T cell receptor beta chains originate from one sample sequenced in a study of breast tumors, draining lymph nodes, adjacent tissues. Samples came from axillary lymph nodes draining the breast cancer. MiXCR was run by TCRdb on the multiplex PCR reads, yielding one entry per CDR3 protein. The table lists roughly 260,000 distinct CDR3 sequences, roughly 30% of them singletons, with under 1.2% in the top ten. The sequencing input was axillary lymph node tissue. The receptors shown here come from a female donor with breast cancer. Some clones in this sample may be carry-over from other donors' samples.

Regarding this clonotype: This may stem from a read error, because a much larger clone lies one nucleotide away. The genes are TRBV11-1 and TRBJ1-3; D is undetermined. Per the germline V gene, CDR1 is SGHAT and CDR2 is FQDESV (reference sequence). This CDR3 contains 16 residues. V was pared by 6 bases and J by 3 bases, with 18 bases between. The CDR3, as DNA: TGTGCCAGCAGATCGCGCGGAGGTCAGGTTGGAAACACCATATATTTT. The encoded protein is CASRSRGGQVGNTIYF. The whole variable domain, remainder taken from reference TRBV11-1 and TRBJ1-3, is EAEVAQSPRYKITEKSQAVAFWCDPISGHATLYWYRQILGQGPELLVQFQDESVVDDSQLPKDRFSAERLKGVDSTLKIQPAELGDSAMYLCASRSRGGQVGNTIYFGEGSWLTVV.

V is TRBV5-1 and J is TRBJ2-2, with D perhaps TRBD1 (8 bases). Per the germline V gene, CDR1 is SGHRS and CDR2 is YFSETQ. Trimming cost V 4 bases and J 6 bases, with 19 bases left between them. The CDR3 runs 16 residues. CDR3 region: CASSPARTGRAGELFF. The CDR3 bases are TGCGCCAGCAGCCCCGCACGGACAGGGAGGGCCGGGGAGCTGTTTTTT.

This clonotype was found many times. J is TRBJ2-7 and V is TRBV5-1, with 7 bases that match TRBD2. The CDR3 totals 15 residues. Unmatched junction bases numbered 4, after V lost 0 bases and J lost 1 base. Germline V lookup: CDR1 SGHRS, CDR2 YFSETQ. CDR3 sequence (DNA): TGCGCCAGCAGCTTGGTCGGGCGGGAGTCCTACGAGCAGTACTTC. This codes for CASSLVGRESYEQYF.

The sample holds one count of this clonotype. The gene calls are TRBV20-1 and TRBJ1-2, with a tentative D call TRBD1 (5 bases). V was shortened by 6 bases and J by 5 bases, with 16 bases between the two germline ends. The CDR3 spans 13 residues. Germline CDR1 DFQATT, CDR2 SNEGSKA (reference sequence). CDR3 DNA: TGCAGTGCCGGGACTAGCGGGAGTTATGGCTACACCTTC. Its translation is CSAGTSGSYGYTF.

The chain combines TRBV30 with TRBJ1-4; D might be TRBD1 (6 bases). The germline gives CDR1 GTSNPN, CDR2 SVGIG (reference sequence). The CDR3 is made up of 15 amino acids. V lost 5 bases and J lost 3, with 16 bases in between. CDR3 sequence reads: CAWSGQGRSNEKLFF. In DNA, the CDR3 is TGTGCCTGGTCGGGGCAGGGGCGGTCTAATGAAAAACTGTTTTTT.

This chain connects TRBV5-6 to TRBJ1-2; possibly TRBD1 for D (6 bases). This CDR3 is built from 14 residues. From germline, CDR1 is SGHDT and CDR2 YYEEEE. Trimming pared 5 bases from V and 7 bases from J, leaving 18 bases between. The CDR3 is CASRPNGGAGGYTF. The CDR3 nucleotides read TGTGCCAGCAGGCCCAATGGGGGCGCGGGTGGCTACACCTTC.

The genes are TRBV7-2 and TRBJ1-1; tentative D call: TRBD1 (6 bases). With 1 base removed from V and 1 base from J, the gap between germline ends came to 13 bases. The CDR3 is made up of 16 amino acids. CDR1 and CDR2 (germline): SGHTA, FQGNSA. CDR3 loop: CASSLGLDRRNTEAFF. Written as DNA, the CDR3 is TGTGCCAGCAGCTTAGGTTTGGACAGACGGAACACTGAAGCTTTCTTT.

In its sample, this clonotype was seen a few times. The V gene is TRBV6-6, the J gene TRBJ2-6; possible D gene TRBD2, 6 bases. This CDR3 region has 19 residues. Trimming took off 8 bases at V and 0 bases at J, with 23 bases between the two ends. Germline V lookup: CDR1 MNHNY, CDR2 SVGAGI (reference sequence). CDR3 sequence reads: CASDGSNRAPLSGANVLTF. The CDR3 nucleotides read TGTGCCAGCGACGGGAGCAACCGCGCCCCGCTCTCTGGGGCCAACGTCCTGACTTTC.

This clonotype came up many times. The chain links TRBV4-1 to TRBJ2-7; 10 bases match TRBD2. Germline-derived CDR1 and CDR2 are MGHRA and YSYEKL. Trimming removed 1 base from V and 7 bases from J; junction bases left unmatched: 7. The CDR3 totals 15 residues. CDR3 loop: CASSQVPSGSSEQYF. For the CDR3, the DNA is TGCGCCAGCAGCCAAGTCCCTAGCGGGAGTAGTGAGCAGTACTTC.

This clonotype was detected ten times or more. The chain employs TRBV20-1 and TRBJ1-2; D is unclear. V lost 5 bases and J lost 4, with 11 bases in between. Per the germline V gene, CDR1 is DFQATT and CDR2 is SNEGSKA (reference sequence). The CDR3 contains 12 residues. The CDR3, as DNA: TGCAGTGCTTTGACGGAGTTCTATGGCTACACCTTC. Translating gives CSALTEFYGYTF.